This T cell receptor beta chain comes out of a study of CD8+ T cells in alopecia areata. Extraction of RNA preceded its reverse transcription into cDNA, which served as the sequencing template. Assay used: immunoSEQ multiplex PCR; TCRdb lists only in-frame clones, some missing. Here the sample spans 120,000 or so clones, 47% being singletons. Trimming at V came to 6 bases and at J to 5 bases, leaving 4 bases not matched to a gene. The CDR3 length is 12 residues. Germline CDR1 and CDR2: SQVTM and ANQGSEA. Alopecia areata patients provided lesional scalp punch biopsies and peripheral blood. This sequence was found in a human donor with alopecia areata. This chain connects TRBV29-1 to TRBJ2-1, with TRBD1 matching over 7 bases. Sequences were obtained from NKG2D-low CD8+ T cells sorted from blood. The DNA of the CDR3 is TGCAGCGTACGGACAGGCCACAATGAGCAGTTCTTC. The encoded protein is CSVRTGHNEQFF.